These T cell receptor beta chains were read from a single sample in a study of T cell repertoires in cytomegalovirus infection. Using its own MiXCR run on the reads, TCRdb lists one record per CDR3 protein. The sample has about 200,000 distinct CDR3 sequences, roughly 9.8% seen once. Sequencing was carried out using PBMCs. The receptors here all came from a human donor in good health (CMV status not recorded). Some clones in this sample may be carry-over from other donors' samples. Each CDR3 is given with its conserved first and last residue.

v_gene: TRBV27; CDR3aa: CASSLSHRGFSYEQYF
v_gene: TRBV7-9; CDR3aa: CASSPDWGREVYGYTF
v_gene: TRBV29-1; CDR3aa: CSVVRSPLQETQYF
v_gene: TRBV27; CDR3aa: CASSSSAGYGYTF
v_gene: TRBV19; CDR3aa: CASTPLAGGTGELFF
v_gene: TRBV7-2; CDR3aa: CASSFSGIHEQYF
v_gene: TRBV28; CDR3aa: CASSSPGGGIEAFF
v_gene: TRBV7-2; CDR3aa: CASSPGDQPQHF
v_gene: TRBV7-6; CDR3aa: CASSLARGGRTDTQYF
v_gene: TRBV20-1; CDR3aa: CSARRGPSGTEAFF
v_gene: TRBV5-4; CDR3aa: CASSSDRTWAYIF
v_gene: TRBV7-2; CDR3aa: CASSLRLAGSEQFF
v_gene: TRBV4-3; CDR3aa: CASSQDGRGGRIEAFF
v_gene: TRBV13; CDR3aa: CASSTPGTEAFF
v_gene: TRBV18; CDR3aa: CASSPPGGAGVDNEQFF
v_gene: TRBV7-2; CDR3aa: CASSNTGRHGYTF
v_gene: TRBV10-3; CDR3aa: CAIRAGGVTDTQYF
v_gene: TRBV5-6; CDR3aa: CASSFRGSGYTEAFF
v_gene: TRBV6-2/TRBV6-3; CDR3aa: CASSGGTSGRWGEQYF
v_gene: TRBV7-8; CDR3aa: CASKLNLRGANEKLFF
v_gene: TRBV7-8; CDR3aa: CASSPRGVAGGYEQYF
v_gene: TRBV3-1; CDR3aa: CASSLSLGGGADTQYF
v_gene: TRBV27; CDR3aa: CASSYSRPGHENTEAFF
v_gene: TRBV19; CDR3aa: CASTGKAGILHNEQFF
v_gene: TRBV20-1; CDR3aa: CSAREGRKNTEAFF
v_gene: TRBV27; CDR3aa: CASSAIGLAAYNEQFF
v_gene: TRBV28; CDR3aa: CASSSTGGYTDTQYF
v_gene: TRBV7-2; CDR3aa: CASSLSYGSGNTIYF
v_gene: TRBV24-1; CDR3aa: CATSDRGTFSVGEQYF
v_gene: TRBV6-2/TRBV6-3; CDR3aa: CASSYLPNGVEAFF
v_gene: TRBV20-1; CDR3aa: CCRGLAPGETQYF
v_gene: TRBV29-1; CDR3aa: CSAKGGVDGYTF
v_gene: TRBV7-2; CDR3aa: CASSQQVLKETQYF
v_gene: TRBV28; CDR3aa: CASSLLSGSSYEQYF
v_gene: TRBV2; CDR3aa: CASTGSHNSPLHF
v_gene: TRBV7-2; CDR3aa: CASSWTSGKREQFF
v_gene: TRBV28; CDR3aa: CASSLPGTLRVEAFF
v_gene: TRBV20-1; CDR3aa: CSAPTSGSSYNEQFF
v_gene: TRBV7-2; CDR3aa: CASSVAGTSGNTIYF
v_gene: TRBV28; CDR3aa: CASSYRRTPKETQYF
v_gene: TRBV7-8; CDR3aa: CASSLETSGRFYEQFF